The 24 T cell receptor beta chains given below trace back to one sample, sequenced in a study of shared clonotypes between healthy human individuals. This table comes from immunoSEQ multiplex PCR, and its TCRdb copy is limited to in-frame clones, with some not included. The sample includes roughly 2 million clones, around 95% of them seen just once. The specimen sequenced was naive CD4+ T cells sorted from blood. Subset meaning: CD45RA+ positively selected. Source of these receptors: a man aged 18 to 29 in good health.

As concerns this clone: This same CDR3 is encoded by further DNA sequences in the sample. The rearrangement uses TRBV27 and TRBJ1-6, with a possible D match to TRBD1 (6 bases). The CDR3 is made up of 15 amino acids. Between the trimmed V and J ends, which lost 4 bases and 3 bases, there was a span of 10 bases. Germline values: CDR1 MNHEY, CDR2 SMNVEV (reference sequence). CDR3 amino acids: CASSSWTDYNSPLHF. The CDR3 DNA reads as TGTGCCAGCAGTTCTTGGACAGACTATAATTCACCCCTCCACTTT.

V and J are TRBV30 and TRBJ1-1; D may be TRBD1 (6 bases). The CDR3 length is 13 residues. Trimming took 4 bases from V and 6 from J, leaving 15 bases between them. Germline CDR1 is GTSNPN and CDR2 is SVGIG (reference sequence). The CDR3 region is CAWKKGGHSEAFF. The CDR3 bases are TGTGCCTGGAAAAAAGGGGGGCACTCTGAAGCTTTCTTT.

The rearrangement uses TRBV6-5 and TRBJ2-1; D may be TRBD1 (5 bases). V lost 5 bases and J 12 bases, leaving 14 bases between the germline ends. Germline V gene sequence: CDR1 MNHEY, CDR2 SVGAGI. This CDR3 is built from 12 residues. The CDR3 nucleotides read TGTGCCAGCAGTAACCAGGGTTCGGTGCAGTTCTTC. Protein product: CASSNQGSVQFF.

The genes are TRBV19 and TRBJ2-5, with D uncertain. CDR3 size: 12 residues. V lost 3 bases and J 4 bases, leaving 6 bases between the germline ends. The germline CDR1 and CDR2 sequences are LNHDA and SQIVND (reference sequence). CDR3 sequence (DNA): TGTGCCAGTAGTATGGGCTCAGAGACCCAGTACTTC. Translation: CASSMGSETQYF.

The chain is built from TRBV25-1 and TRBJ2-7; D unclear. The CDR3 length is 14 residues. V lost 1 base to trimming and J lost 0 bases, with 7 bases between them. CDR1 and CDR2 (germline): MGHDK, SYGVNS. For the CDR3, the DNA is TGTGCCAGCAGTGAATGGCCACTCTCCTACGAGCAGTACTTC. Translation: CASSEWPLSYEQYF.

This clone was observed a single time. The V gene is TRBV9, the J gene TRBJ1-2, with 7 bases lining up with TRBD1. CDR1 is SGDLS and CDR2 is YYNGEE in the germline V gene. CDR3 length: 13 amino acids. Trimming removed 4 bases from V and 7 bases from J; junction bases left unmatched: 7. The CDR3 DNA reads as TGTGCCAGCAGCCAAACAGGGGCCGGTGGCTACACCTTC. Amino acid sequence: CASSQTGAGGYTF.

This chain uses TRBV19 with TRBJ2-5, with a possible D match to TRBD2 (6 bases). V was shortened by 4 bases and J by 0 bases, with 12 bases between the two germline ends. Per germline, CDR1 LNHDA and CDR2 SQIVND (reference sequence). The CDR3 extends over 15 amino acids. The CDR3 DNA follows: TGTGCCAGTAGTAGGACGGAGGGGTACCAAGAGACCCAGTACTTC. It is translated as CASSRTEGYQETQYF.

V usage is TRBV29-1 and J usage is TRBJ1-1; D is uncertain. V was clipped by 4 bases and J by 6 bases, with 6 bases between them. CDR3 size: 10 residues. From germline, CDR1 is SQVTM and CDR2 ANQGSEA. As DNA, the CDR3 is TGCAGCGTTGCTCCCTCTGAAGCTTTCTTT. Its translation: CSVAPSEAFF.

This rearrangement joins TRBV25-1 to TRBJ1-2; D remains unclear. V dropped 2 bases and J dropped 4 bases, with 11 bases sitting between them. The CDR3 has 14 amino acids. Germline V gene lookup returns CDR1 MGHDK and CDR2 SYGVNS. CDR3 nucleotide sequence: TGTGCCAGCAGTGAAGGAGGCTTCATCTATGGCTACACCTTC. Amino acids: CASSEGGFIYGYTF.

The chain combines TRBV5-1 with TRBJ1-1; 8 bases map to TRBD1. CDR3 length: 12 amino acids. Looked up from germline, CDR1 is SGHRS and CDR2 is YFSETQ. V dropped 4 bases and J dropped 11; count of bases not matched to a gene: 7. CDR3 in amino acids: CASSPTGEGAFF. The DNA for the CDR3 is TGCGCCAGCAGCCCGACAGGGGAGGGGGCTTTCTTT.

The chain joins TRBV25-1 to TRBJ2-2; D may be TRBD2 (5 bases). Trimming cost V 2 bases and J 0 bases, with 13 bases left between them. Germline V gives CDR1 MGHDK, CDR2 SYGVNS. The CDR3 extends over 17 amino acids. CDR3 region: CASSETPGVANTGELFF. The CDR3 nucleotides read TGTGCCAGCAGTGAAACCCCCGGGGTTGCGAACACCGGGGAGCTGTTTTTT.

J is TRBJ1-2 and V is TRBV28; TRBD1 matches at 8 bases. Germline CDR1 MDHEN, CDR2 SYDVKM. The CDR3 extends over 12 amino acids. The ends lost 5 bases at V and 7 bases at J; junction bases unmatched: 3. In DNA form, the CDR3 reads TGTGCCAGCAGTACCCAGGGGGCTGGCTACACCTTC. This encodes CASSTQGAGYTF.

The gene calls are TRBV9 and TRBJ1-1; 11 bases agree with TRBD1. J lost 5 bases, V lost 3 bases, and 3 bases had no gene match. CDR1 and CDR2 (germline): SGDLS, YYNGEE. The CDR3 runs 14 residues. The CDR3 region is CASSDGDRGTEAFF. The DNA of the CDR3 is TGTGCCAGCAGCGATGGGGACAGGGGGACTGAAGCTTTCTTT.

This clone was observed a single time. The sample has other DNA sequences that encode this CDR3 too. The CDR3 sequence: CASSLSGPGELFF. The CDR3 DNA is TGTGCCAGCAGTTTGTCGGGACCCGGGGAGCTGTTTTTT. This chain links TRBV27 with TRBJ2-2; D is tentatively TRBD1 or TRBD2 (5 bases each). Germline CDR1 is MNHEY and CDR2 is SMNVEV (reference sequence). This CDR3 region has 13 residues. Trimming took off 3 bases at V and 6 bases at J, with 8 bases between the two ends.

This clone was counted once. The chain couples TRBV6-6 to TRBJ1-6; D gene uncertain. The V and J ends lost 7 bases and 6 bases respectively, with 10 bases between them. CDR1 MNHNY and CDR2 SVGAGI come from the germline V gene (reference sequence). This CDR3 is built from 13 residues. CDR3 loop: CASIRWGNSPLHF. For the CDR3, the DNA is TGTGCCAGCATCCGCTGGGGTAATTCACCCCTCCACTTT.

The count of this clone is one. The chain is built from TRBV5-1 and TRBJ2-5; D gene uncertain. V dropped 5 bases and J dropped 2 bases, with 16 bases sitting between them. CDR3 size: 15 residues. Germline assignment: CDR1 SGHRS and CDR2 YFSETQ. The CDR3 DNA reads TGCGCCAGCAGTTCGGTTGGGATTCGGCAAGAGACCCAGTACTTC. As protein: CASSSVGIRQETQYF.

For this clone: The same CDR3 can be traced to other DNA sequences in this sample. The V call is TRBV9, the J call TRBJ2-2, with 13 bases aligning to TRBD2. The CDR3 consists of 16 residues. The V segment lost 0 bases and the J segment 4 bases; nucleotides outside the gene matches: 0. Germline V gene lookup returns CDR1 SGDLS and CDR2 YYNGEE. The CDR3, as DNA: TGTGCCAGCAGCGTAGGGACTAGCGGGAGCACCGGGGAGCTGTTTTTT. Translated, it gives CASSVGTSGSTGELFF.

The gene calls are TRBV7-2 and TRBJ1-3; unclear D gene. The CDR3 runs 15 residues. V gave up 1 base and J gave up 4 bases, with 11 bases separating them. Germline values: CDR1 SGHTA, CDR2 FQGNSA. CDR3 in DNA: TGTGCCAGCAGCTTAGATAGGGCGGAGGGAAACACCATATATTTT. Translated, it gives CASSLDRAEGNTIYF.

CDR3 loop: CASLTGGEKLFF. Written as DNA, the CDR3 is TGTGCCAGCCTGACAGGTGGTGAAAAACTGTTTTTT. This chain uses TRBV28 with TRBJ1-4, with D possibly TRBD1 on 6 matching bases. Trimming pared 8 bases from V and 7 bases from J, leaving 11 bases between. The CDR3 covers 12 residues. The germline gives CDR1 MDHEN, CDR2 SYDVKM.

This chain joins TRBV2 and TRBJ2-3; 7 bases are a match to TRBD2. CDR1 SNHLY and CDR2 FYNNEI come from the germline V gene. J lost 2 bases, V lost 1 base, and 9 bases had no gene match. This CDR3 is built from 17 residues. In nucleotides, the CDR3 is TGTGCCAGCAGTGAAGGTAAAGCTAGCGGTTACACAGATACGCAGTATTTT. Translating it yields CASSEGKASGYTDTQYF.

The V call is TRBV4-3, the J call TRBJ2-1; D is unresolved. CDR1 LGHNA and CDR2 YSLEER come from the germline V gene. The CDR3 has 16 residues. V gave up 8 bases and J gave up 0 bases, with 17 bases separating them. Here the CDR3 reads CASGEGSKPSYNEQFF. Written as DNA, the CDR3 is TGCGCCAGCGGGGAAGGCAGCAAGCCCTCCTACAATGAGCAGTTCTTC.

This clone has only one observation. The chain recombines TRBV5-1 with TRBJ2-1; TRBD2 matches at 12 bases. The CDR3 has 15 residues. J was trimmed by 7 bases and V by 0 bases; bases with no gene match: 2. Germline CDR1 and CDR2: SGHRS and YFSETQ. This CDR3 is CASSLATSGGNEQFF. The CDR3, as DNA: TGCGCCAGCAGCTTGGCGACTAGCGGGGGTAATGAGCAGTTCTTC.

The chain employs TRBV19 and TRBJ1-1; 11 bases are a match to TRBD1. CDR3 length: 15 amino acids. J gave up 5 bases and V 6 bases, and 8 bases lay outside the gene matches. Looked up from germline, CDR1 is LNHDA and CDR2 is SQIVND (reference sequence). In DNA, the CDR3 is TGTGCCAGTAGGGAGGGACAGGGGGTTCGGACTGAAGCTTTCTTT. Translating it yields CASREGQGVRTEAFF. The whole variable domain, filled in from reference TRBV19 and TRBJ1-1, reads DGGITQSPKYLFRKEGQNVTLSCEQNLNHDAMYWYRQDPGQGLRLIYYSQIVNDFQKGDIAEGYSVSREKKESFPLTVTSAQKNPTAFYLCASREGQGVRTEAFFGQGTRLTVV.

This clone was seen only once. This chain joins TRBV5-1 and TRBJ2-5; 10 nucleotides agree with TRBD2. From germline, CDR1 is SGHRS and CDR2 YFSETQ. Unmatched junction bases numbered 8, after V lost 4 bases and J lost 5 bases. The CDR3 runs 15 residues. CDR3 bases: TGCGCCAGCAGCACTGGGACTAGCGTTTGGGAGACCCAGTACTTC. It yields the protein CASSTGTSVWETQYF.